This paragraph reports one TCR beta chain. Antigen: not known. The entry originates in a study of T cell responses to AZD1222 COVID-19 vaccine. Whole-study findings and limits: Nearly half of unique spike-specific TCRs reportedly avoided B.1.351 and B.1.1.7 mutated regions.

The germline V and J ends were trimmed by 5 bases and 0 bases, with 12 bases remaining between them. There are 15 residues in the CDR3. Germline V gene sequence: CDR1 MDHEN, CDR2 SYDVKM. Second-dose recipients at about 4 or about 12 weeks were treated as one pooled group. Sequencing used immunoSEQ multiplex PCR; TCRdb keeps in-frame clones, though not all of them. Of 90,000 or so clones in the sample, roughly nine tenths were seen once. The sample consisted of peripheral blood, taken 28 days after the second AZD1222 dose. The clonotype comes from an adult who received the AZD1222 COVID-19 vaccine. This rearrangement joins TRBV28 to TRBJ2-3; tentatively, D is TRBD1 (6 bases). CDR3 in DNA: TGTGCCAGCAGTCCAGGGGTACGGAGCACAGATACGCAGTATTTT. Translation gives CASSPGVRSTDTQYF.